The 9 T cell receptor beta chains in this list originate from one sample, sequenced in a study of T cell responses to AZD1222 COVID-19 vaccine. Clones were read by immunoSEQ multiplex PCR, and TCRdb kept only the in-frame ones, dropping some. The sample records about 140,000 clones, approximately 95% being singletons. The sequencing used peripheral blood, collected 28 days after the second AZD1222 dose. The receptors were sampled from an adult who received the AZD1222 COVID-19 vaccine.

V is TRBV7-2 and J is TRBJ2-5, with D tentatively TRBD2 (7 bases). The germline V and J ends were trimmed by 1 base and 13 bases, with 16 bases remaining between them. The CDR3 has 13 amino acids. Germline CDR1 is SGHTA and CDR2 is FQGNSA. The CDR3 protein is CASSLDGGTRMYF. As DNA, the CDR3 is TGTGCCAGCAGCTTAGACGGGGGGACAAGGATGTACTTC.

V usage is TRBV4-2 and J usage is TRBJ2-1; D not resolved. The CDR3 sequence is 14 residues long. V lost 1 base to trimming and J lost 4 bases, with 8 bases between them. Per the germline V gene, CDR1 is LGHNA and CDR2 is YNFKEQ. Here the CDR3 DNA reads TGTGCCAGCAGCCAAGTGGATGGGTACAATGAGCAGTTCTTC. Translated: CASSQVDGYNEQFF.

The rearrangement joins TRBV30 to TRBJ2-5; TRBD2 is a possible D gene (6 bases). Germline-derived CDR1 and CDR2 are GTSNPN and SVGIG (reference sequence). The CDR3 is 12 amino acids. Trimming pared 7 bases from V and 0 bases from J, leaving 9 bases between. Here the CDR3 DNA reads TGTGCCTCACAGCGGGACCAAGAGACCCAGTACTTC. It translates to CASQRDQETQYF. Using reference TRBV30 and TRBJ2-5 for the parts outside the CDR3, the full variable domain is SQTIHQWPATLVQPVGSPLSLECTVEGTSNPNLYWYRQAAGRGLQLLFYSVGIGQISSEVPQNLSASRPQDRQFILSSKKLLLSDSGFYLCASQRDQETQYFGPGTRLLVL.

CDR3 sequence (DNA): TGTGCCAGCAGCTTTATGAGGGAGACCCAGTACTTC. Protein sequence: CASSFMRETQYF. This chain links TRBV2 with TRBJ2-5; the D is unclear. In germline, CDR1 is SNHLY, CDR2 FYNNEI. The CDR3 sequence is 12 residues long. Trimming stripped 6 bases from V and 5 bases from J, with 10 bases between.

The J gene is TRBJ2-6, the V gene TRBV29-1, with D uncertain. Germline V gene lookup returns CDR1 SQVTM and CDR2 ANQGSEA. There are 15 residues in the CDR3. Trimming took off 6 bases at V and 4 bases at J, with 16 bases between the two ends. The DNA for the CDR3 is TGCAGCGTCAGACACCATTTGGCGGGGGCCAACGTCCTGACTTTC. It is translated as CSVRHHLAGANVLTF. The full variable domain, rest sourced from reference TRBV29-1 and TRBJ2-6, is SAVISQKPSRDICQRGTSLTIQCQVDSQVTMMFWYRQQPGQSLTLIATANQGSEATYESGFVIDKFPISRPNLTFSTLTVSNMSPEDSSIYLCSVRHHLAGANVLTFGAGSRLTVL.

The chain couples TRBV3-1 (or the pseudogene TRBV3-2) to TRBJ2-5; TRBD2 might be the D (6 bases). Germline CDR1 is LGHDT and CDR2 is YNNKEL (reference sequence). The CDR3 runs to 14 residues. V lost 4 bases and J lost 1, with 10 bases in between. The CDR3 spells CASSPGTVQETQYF. The CDR3 DNA reads as TGTGCCAGCAGCCCCGGGACTGTCCAAGAGACCCAGTACTTC.

This chain links TRBV10-3 with TRBJ2-1; D is unresolved. Trimming stripped 8 bases from V and 5 bases from J, with 13 bases between. Per germline, CDR1 ENHRY and CDR2 SYGVKD. This CDR3 spans 13 amino acids. This CDR3 is CAIALASDNEQFF. The CDR3 nucleotides are TGTGCCATCGCCCTTGCTAGTGACAATGAGCAGTTCTTC.

CDR3: CASSLSLGSTDTQYF. The CDR3, as DNA: TGTGCCAGCAGTTTATCTCTAGGATCAACAGATACGCAGTATTTT. J is TRBJ2-3 and V is TRBV27; no firm D call. This CDR3 contains 15 residues. Looked up from germline, CDR1 is MNHEY and CDR2 is SMNVEV (reference sequence). Trimming took off 0 bases at V and 3 bases at J, with 10 bases between the two ends.

The chain carries TRBV28 and TRBJ1-6, with D maybe TRBD1 (6 bases). Germline CDR1 reads MDHEN; CDR2 reads SYDVKM. The CDR3 spans 15 residues. The V end was cut by 5 bases, the J end by 9 bases, with 17 bases between. The CDR3 here is CASSHKWGAGSPLHF. CDR3 sequence (DNA): TGTGCCAGCAGTCACAAGTGGGGGGCTGGTTCACCCCTCCACTTT.